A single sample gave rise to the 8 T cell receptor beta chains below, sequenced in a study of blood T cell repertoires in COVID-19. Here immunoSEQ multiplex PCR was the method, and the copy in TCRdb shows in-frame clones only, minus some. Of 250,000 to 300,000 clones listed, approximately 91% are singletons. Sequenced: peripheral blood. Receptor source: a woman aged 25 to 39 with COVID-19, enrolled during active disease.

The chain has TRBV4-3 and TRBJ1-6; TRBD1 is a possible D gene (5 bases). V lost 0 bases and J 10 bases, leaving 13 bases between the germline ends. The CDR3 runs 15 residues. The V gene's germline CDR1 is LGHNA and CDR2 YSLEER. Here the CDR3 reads CASSQEGPGRSPLHF. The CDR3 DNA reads TGCGCCAGCAGCCAAGAAGGTCCAGGGAGGTCACCCCTCCACTTT.

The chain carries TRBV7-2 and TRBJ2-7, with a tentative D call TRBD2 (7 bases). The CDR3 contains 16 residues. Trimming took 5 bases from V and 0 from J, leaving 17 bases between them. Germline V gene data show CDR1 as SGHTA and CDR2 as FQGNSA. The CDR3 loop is CASSPAGAGVSYEQYF. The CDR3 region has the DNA TGTGCCAGCAGCCCGGCGGGGGCGGGAGTCTCCTACGAGCAGTACTTC.

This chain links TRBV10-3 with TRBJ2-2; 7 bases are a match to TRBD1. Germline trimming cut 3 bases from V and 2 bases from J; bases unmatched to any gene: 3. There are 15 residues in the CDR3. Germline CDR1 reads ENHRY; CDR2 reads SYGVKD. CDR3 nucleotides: TGTGCCATCAGTGATGGGACAGCCAACACCGGGGAGCTGTTTTTT. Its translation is CAISDGTANTGELFF.

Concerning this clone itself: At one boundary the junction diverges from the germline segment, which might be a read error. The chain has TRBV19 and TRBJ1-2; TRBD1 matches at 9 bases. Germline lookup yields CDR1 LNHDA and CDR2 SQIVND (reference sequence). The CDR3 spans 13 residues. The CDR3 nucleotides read TGTGCCAGTAGAATAGGGACAGGGAATGGCTACACCTTC. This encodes CASRIGTGNGYTF.

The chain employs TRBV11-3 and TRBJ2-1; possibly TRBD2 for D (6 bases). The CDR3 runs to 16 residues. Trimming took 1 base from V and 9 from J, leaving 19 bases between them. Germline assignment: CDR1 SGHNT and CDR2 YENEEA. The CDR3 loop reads CASSLVASGVRSEQFF. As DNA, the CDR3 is TGTGCCAGCAGCTTAGTGGCGTCGGGAGTTCGGAGTGAGCAGTTCTTC. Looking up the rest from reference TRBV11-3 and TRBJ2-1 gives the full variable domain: EAGVVQSPRYKIIEKKQPVAFWCNPISGHNTLYWYLQNLGQGPELLIRYENEEAVDDSQLPKDRFSAERLKGVDSTLKIQPAELGDSAVYLCASSLVASGVRSEQFFGPGTRLTVL.

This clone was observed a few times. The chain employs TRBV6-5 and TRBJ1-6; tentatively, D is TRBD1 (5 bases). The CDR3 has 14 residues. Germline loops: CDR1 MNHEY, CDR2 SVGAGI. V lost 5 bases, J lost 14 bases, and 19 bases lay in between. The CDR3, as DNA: TGTGCCAGCAGTCGCGGGGGATCTCCCTCGTCCCTCCACTTT. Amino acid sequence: CASSRGGSPSSLHF.

The CDR3 reads CASSQDMGGRWDYGYTF. In DNA form, the CDR3 reads TGCGCCAGCAGCCAAGATATGGGGGGACGGTGGGACTATGGCTACACCTTC. The chain joins TRBV4-3 to TRBJ1-2; a weak D match, TRBD1 (5 bases). Germline CDR1 and CDR2: LGHNA and YSLEER. V lost 0 bases and J 3 bases, leaving 17 bases between the germline ends. This CDR3 is 17 amino acids long.

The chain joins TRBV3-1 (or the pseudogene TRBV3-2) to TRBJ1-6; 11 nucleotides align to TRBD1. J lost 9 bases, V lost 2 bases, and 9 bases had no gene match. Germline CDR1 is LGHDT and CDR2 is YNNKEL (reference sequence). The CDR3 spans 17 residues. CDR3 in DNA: TGTGCCAGCAGCCAAACGCGGGGACAGGGGGGAAGTTCACCCCTCCACTTT. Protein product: CASSQTRGQGGSSPLHF.